The 22 T cell receptor beta chains below come from one sample, sequenced in a study of blood T cell repertoires in COVID-19. Only in-frame clones appear in the TCRdb table, and some are missing; sequencing was by immunoSEQ multiplex PCR. The sample lists roughly 150,000 clones; approximately 84% were seen once. The specimen was peripheral blood. Receptors originate from a woman at least 80 years old with COVID-19, enrolled during active disease.

The rearrangement joins TRBV7-2 to TRBJ1-5; D is undetermined. The V end was cut by 3 bases, the J end by 5 bases, with 8 bases between. Germline V gene data show CDR1 as SGHTA and CDR2 as FQGNSA. There are 13 residues in the CDR3. CDR3: CASSFRSDQPQHF. CDR3 nucleotide sequence: TGTGCCAGCAGCTTCCGTTCAGATCAGCCCCAGCATTTT.

This chain joins TRBV7-6 and TRBJ1-5; 7 nucleotides agree with TRBD1. Germline V gene data show CDR1 as SGHVS and CDR2 as FNYEAQ. Unmatched junction bases numbered 4, after V lost 5 bases and J lost 12 bases. The CDR3 loop spans 11 amino acids. CDR3 residues: CASSRGQNQHF. In nucleotides, the CDR3 is TGTGCCAGCAGCCGGGGACAGAACCAGCATTTT. The full variable domain, rest sourced from reference TRBV7-6 and TRBJ1-5, is GAGVSQSPRYKVTKRGQDVALRCDPISGHVSLYWYRQALGQGPEFLTYFNYEAQQDKSGLPNDRFSAERPEGSISTLTIQRTEQRDSAMYRCASSRGQNQHFGDGTRLSIL.

The chain has TRBV2 and TRBJ2-7; TRBD1 matches 7 bases. V shed 6 bases and J 0 bases; nucleotides not matched to a gene: 8. The CDR3 runs to 15 residues. Germline V CDR1 and CDR2: SNHLY, FYNNEI. CDR3 nucleotides: TGTGCCAGCAGCCCCTGGGACAGTAGCTCCTACGAGCAGTACTTC. Residues: CASSPWDSSSYEQYF.

The gene calls are TRBV30 and TRBJ1-2, with D possibly TRBD1 on 6 matching bases. V lost 3 bases and J 7 bases, leaving 9 bases between the germline ends. The CDR3 runs to 11 residues. The V gene's germline CDR1 is GTSNPN and CDR2 SVGIG (reference sequence). CDR3 amino acids: CAWRQGSGYTF. CDR3 in DNA: TGTGCCTGGAGGCAGGGGTCTGGCTACACCTTC.

The gene calls are TRBV21-1 and TRBJ1-5. TRBV21-1 is listed as a pseudogene. The CDR3 is 12 amino acids. This CDR3 reads CASSNGSQPQHF. In DNA, the CDR3 is TGTGCCAGCAGCAATGGGAGTCAGCCCCAGCATTTT.

V gene TRBV19 combines with J gene TRBJ2-7; the D gene is possibly TRBD2 (6 bases). CDR1 is LNHDA, CDR2 SQIVND, per germline (reference sequence). Trimming removed 1 base at V and 3 bases at J, with 16 bases between. There are 16 residues in the CDR3. The CDR3 loop is CASSIGGTATLYEQYF. DNA of the CDR3: TGTGCCAGTAGTATAGGGGGGACTGCTACCCTCTACGAGCAGTACTTC.

This chain links TRBV3-1 (or the pseudogene TRBV3-2) with TRBJ1-2; 7 bases map to TRBD1. Looked up from germline, CDR1 is LGHDT and CDR2 is YNNKEL (reference sequence). V lost 3 bases to trimming and J lost 4 bases; unmatched junction nucleotides: 8. The CDR3 sequence is 15 residues long. The CDR3 region has the DNA TGTGCCAGCAGCCAGGGACGACAGGGTCCCTATGGCTACACCTTC. Its protein is CASSQGRQGPYGYTF.

The J gene is TRBJ2-1, the V gene TRBV2; TRBD1 matches 8 bases. The CDR3 totals 13 residues. Germline V lookup: CDR1 SNHLY, CDR2 FYNNEI. Trimming removed 8 bases from V and 4 bases from J; junction bases left unmatched: 4. DNA of the CDR3: TGTGCCAGCGGACAGGGTTTTTACAATGAGCAGTTCTTC. Residues: CASGQGFYNEQFF.

The V and J genes are TRBV7-2 and TRBJ2-3; weak D call: TRBD1 (5 bases). CDR3 length: 13 residues. The ends were cut back, 11 bases at V and 4 bases at J, with 16 bases in the middle. Germline-derived CDR1 and CDR2 are SGHTA and FQGNSA. For the CDR3, the DNA is TGTGCCTGCTGCCAGGGCCCGGCAGATACGCAGTATTTT. It translates to CACCQGPADTQYF.

The V and J genes are TRBV27 and TRBJ2-1; 13 nucleotides match TRBD2. Germline lookup yields CDR1 MNHEY and CDR2 SMNVEV (reference sequence). J was trimmed by 7 bases and V by 8 bases; bases with no gene match: 11. The CDR3 consists of 16 residues. CDR3 sequence reads: CASSSLTSGRGNEQFF. In DNA, the CDR3 is TGTGCCAGCTCCTCCCTTACTAGCGGGAGGGGGAATGAGCAGTTCTTC.

The V call is TRBV30, the J call TRBJ1-3; the D is unclear. With 2 bases removed from V and 2 bases from J, the gap between germline ends came to 13 bases. This CDR3 has 15 amino acids. CDR1 is GTSNPN and CDR2 is SVGIG in the germline V gene (reference sequence). CDR3 DNA sequence: TGTGCCTGGAGTAGAGACATCACGGCTGGAAACACCATATATTTT. This sequence encodes CAWSRDITAGNTIYF.

The J gene is TRBJ2-2, the V gene TRBV5-1, with 9 bases matching TRBD2. The CDR3 totals 16 residues. V was pared by 4 bases and J by 4 bases, with 8 bases of the junction left unmatched. Germline V gives CDR1 SGHRS, CDR2 YFSETQ. The chain's CDR3 is CASSQNSGRVTGELFF. The CDR3 DNA is TGCGCCAGCAGCCAAAATAGCGGGAGAGTCACCGGGGAGCTGTTTTTT.

This sequence joins TRBV18 and TRBJ1-6, with 8 bases fitting TRBD1. With V trimmed by 4 bases and J by 7 bases, 6 bases remained unmatched. From germline, CDR1 is KGHSH and CDR2 LQKENI. The CDR3 extends over 15 amino acids. CDR3 loop: CASSRATGANSPLHF. CDR3 bases: TGTGCCAGCTCACGAGCGACAGGGGCAAATTCACCCCTCCACTTT.

J is TRBJ1-1 and V is TRBV18, with 8 bases matching TRBD1. The CDR3 is 16 residues long. V gave up 5 bases and J gave up 4 bases; unmatched junction bases: 12. CDR1 is KGHSH, CDR2 LQKENI, per germline. The CDR3 DNA is TGTGCCAGCTCAAACATACGACAGGGGCTAACCACTGAAGCTTTCTTT. It is translated as CASSNIRQGLTTEAFF.

This rearrangement joins TRBV14 to TRBJ2-5; D might be TRBD1 (5 bases). CDR3 length equals 15 residues. V gave up 2 bases and J gave up 4 bases, with 14 bases separating them. Per the germline V gene, CDR1 is SGHDN and CDR2 is FVKESK. The CDR3 nucleotides are TGTGCCAGCAGCCAAAAGAAGGGGTTTGGAGAGACCCAGTACTTC. Its translation: CASSQKKGFGETQYF.

The CDR3 loop is CATSDRGVTGELFF. The CDR3 DNA follows: TGTGCCACCAGTGATCGGGGGGTCACCGGGGAGCTGTTTTTT. V gene TRBV24-1 combines with J gene TRBJ2-2; 7 nucleotides align to TRBD2. Germline trimming cut 3 bases from V and 4 bases from J; bases unmatched to any gene: 1. CDR3 length equals 14 residues. The germline V gene encodes CDR1 KGHDR and CDR2 SFDVKD.

V and J are TRBV4-3 and TRBJ2-3; no firm D call. With 0 bases removed from V and 1 base from J, the gap between germline ends came to 5 bases. Germline V lookup: CDR1 LGHNA, CDR2 YSLEER. CDR3 length: 14 residues. Written as DNA, the CDR3 is TGCGCCAGCAGCCAAGATATCGGCACAGATACGCAGTATTTT. Translating it yields CASSQDIGTDTQYF.

V usage is TRBV7-3 and J usage is TRBJ2-1, with 7 bases matching TRBD2. CDR3 length equals 14 residues. Per the germline V gene, CDR1 is SGHTA and CDR2 is FQGTGA. J was trimmed by 7 bases and V by 2 bases; bases with no gene match: 5. The CDR3 is CASSLVGGRNEQFF. The CDR3 coding sequence is TGTGCCAGCAGCTTAGTCGGGGGGAGGAATGAGCAGTTCTTC.

This clone has more than one count but fewer than ten. The chain joins TRBV4-2 to TRBJ2-1; 12 bases agree with TRBD2. Trimming at V came to 8 bases and at J to 10 bases, leaving 18 bases not matched to a gene. CDR1 LGHNA and CDR2 YNFKEQ come from the germline V gene. This CDR3 is built from 17 residues. CDR3 nucleotides: TGTGCCAGCGGAGCCTCCGTCCCTGGACTAGCGGGAAACGAGCAGTTCTTC. Translated, it gives CASGASVPGLAGNEQFF.

This chain connects TRBV18 to TRBJ1-5; no firm D call. Germline V CDR1 and CDR2: KGHSH, LQKENI. The CDR3 consists of 14 residues. With 2 bases removed from V and 1 base from J, the gap between germline ends came to 6 bases. The CDR3 bases are TGTGCCAGCTCACCAGTCTCGAGCAATCAGCCCCAGCATTTT. This sequence encodes CASSPVSSNQPQHF.

The genes are TRBV5-5 and TRBJ2-5, with D tentatively TRBD1 (5 bases). The CDR3 is made up of 13 amino acids. V dropped 6 bases and J dropped 7 bases, with 16 bases sitting between them. Germline V CDR1 and CDR2: SGHKS, YYEKEE (reference sequence). CDR3 amino acids: CASTFWTTRTQYF. The CDR3 DNA reads TGTGCCAGCACCTTTTGGACAACGAGGACCCAGTACTTC.

The chain couples TRBV7-3 to TRBJ2-2, with 10 bases fitting TRBD2. Germline-derived CDR1 and CDR2 are SGHTA and FQGTGA. The CDR3 spans 13 residues. Germline trimming cut 6 bases from V and 7 bases from J; bases unmatched to any gene: 2. The CDR3 sequence: CASRASGSGELFF. In DNA form, the CDR3 reads TGTGCCAGCAGGGCTAGCGGGAGCGGGGAGCTGTTTTTT.